This T cell receptor (beta chain) came from a study of blood T cells in healthy people across ages. After removal of 7 bases from V and 11 bases from J, the junction contained 12 bases not matched to a gene. The CDR3 covers 13 residues. The germline gives CDR1 MNHEY, CDR2 SVGAGI. Healthy Caucasian individuals from Russia aged about 6 to 100 served as donors. PCR was performed a second time for about 6 to 11 cycles using a sample-barcoded 5' primer and a J-beta primer mix. MiXCR was run by TCRdb on the 5' RACE reads, yielding one entry per CDR3 protein. The repertoire holds hundreds of thousands of distinct CDR3 sequences, with around a fifth as singletons.

Source material: blood. The receptor's source is a man aged 70 or older in good health. The chain employs TRBV6-5 and TRBJ1-1; 8 bases agree with TRBD1. The CDR3 region has the DNA TGTGCCAGCATTCCCAGGGGGCTGGTGCGGGCTTTCTTT. This codes for CASIPRGLVRAFF.